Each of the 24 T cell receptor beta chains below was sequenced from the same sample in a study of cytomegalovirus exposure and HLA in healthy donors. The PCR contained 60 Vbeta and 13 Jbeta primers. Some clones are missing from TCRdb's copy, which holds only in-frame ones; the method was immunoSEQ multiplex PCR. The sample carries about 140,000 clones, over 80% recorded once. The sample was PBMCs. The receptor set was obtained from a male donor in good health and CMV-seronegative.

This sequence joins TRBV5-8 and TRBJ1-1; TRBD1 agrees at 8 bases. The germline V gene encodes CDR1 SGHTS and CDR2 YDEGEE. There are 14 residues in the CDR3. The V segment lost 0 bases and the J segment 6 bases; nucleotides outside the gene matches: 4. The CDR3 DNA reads TGTGCCAGCAGCTTGGCGGGACAGGCCTCTGAAGCTTTCTTT. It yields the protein CASSLAGQASEAFF.

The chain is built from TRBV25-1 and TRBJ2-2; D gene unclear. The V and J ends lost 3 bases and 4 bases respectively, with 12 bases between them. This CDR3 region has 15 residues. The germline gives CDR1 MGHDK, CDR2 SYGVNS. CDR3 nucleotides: TGTGCCAGCAGTGACAACAGTCGCCCCACCGGGGAGCTGTTTTTT. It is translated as CASSDNSRPTGELFF.

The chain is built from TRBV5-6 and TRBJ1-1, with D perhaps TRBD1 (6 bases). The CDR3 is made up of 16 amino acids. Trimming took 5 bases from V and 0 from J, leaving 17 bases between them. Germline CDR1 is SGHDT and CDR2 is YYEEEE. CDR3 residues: CASRTVTGQLNTEAFF. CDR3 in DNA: TGTGCCAGCAGAACCGTAACAGGACAGCTGAACACTGAAGCTTTCTTT.

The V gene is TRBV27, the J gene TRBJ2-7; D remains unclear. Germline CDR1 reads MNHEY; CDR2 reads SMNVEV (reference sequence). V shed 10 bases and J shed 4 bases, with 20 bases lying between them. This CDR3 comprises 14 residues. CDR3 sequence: CAIIKQKTAYEQYF. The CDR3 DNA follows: TGTGCCATTATCAAACAGAAGACGGCATACGAGCAGTACTTC.

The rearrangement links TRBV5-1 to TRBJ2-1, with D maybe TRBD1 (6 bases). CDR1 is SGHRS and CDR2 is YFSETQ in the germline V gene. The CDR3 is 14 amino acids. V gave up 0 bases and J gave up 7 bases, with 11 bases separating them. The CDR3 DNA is TGCGCCAGCAGCTTGGTTGTCCAGGGGAATGAGCAGTTCTTC. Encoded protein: CASSLVVQGNEQFF.

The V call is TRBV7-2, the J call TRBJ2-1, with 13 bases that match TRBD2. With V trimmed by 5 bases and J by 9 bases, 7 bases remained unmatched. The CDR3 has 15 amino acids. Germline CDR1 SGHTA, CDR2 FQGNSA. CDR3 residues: CASSHGLAGEGEQFF. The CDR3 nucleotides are TGTGCCAGCAGCCACGGACTAGCGGGAGAAGGTGAGCAGTTCTTC.

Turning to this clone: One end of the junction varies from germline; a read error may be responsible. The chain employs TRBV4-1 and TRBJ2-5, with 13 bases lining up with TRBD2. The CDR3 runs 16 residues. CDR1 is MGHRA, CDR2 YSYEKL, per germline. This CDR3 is CASSQGTSGGAETQYF. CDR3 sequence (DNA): TGTGCCAGCAGCCAAGGAACTAGCGGGGGGGCGGAGACCCAGTACTTC.

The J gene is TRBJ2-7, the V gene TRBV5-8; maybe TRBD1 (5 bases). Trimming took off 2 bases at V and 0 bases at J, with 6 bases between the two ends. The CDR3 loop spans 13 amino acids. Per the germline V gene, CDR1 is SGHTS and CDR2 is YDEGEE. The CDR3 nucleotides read TGTGCCAGCAGCTTACAGGTCTCCTACGAGCAGTACTTC. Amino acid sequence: CASSLQVSYEQYF.

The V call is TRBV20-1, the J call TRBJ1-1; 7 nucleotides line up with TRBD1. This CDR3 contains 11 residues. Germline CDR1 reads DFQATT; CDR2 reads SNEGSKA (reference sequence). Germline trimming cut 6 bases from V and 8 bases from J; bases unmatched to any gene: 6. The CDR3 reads CSAGTDREAFF. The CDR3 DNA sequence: TGCAGTGCAGGGACAGATCGGGAAGCTTTCTTT.

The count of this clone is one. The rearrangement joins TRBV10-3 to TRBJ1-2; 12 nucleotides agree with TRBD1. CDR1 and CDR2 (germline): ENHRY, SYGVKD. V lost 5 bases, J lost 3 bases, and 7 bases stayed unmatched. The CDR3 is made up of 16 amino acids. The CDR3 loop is CAISPGQGAFDYGYTF. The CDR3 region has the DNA TGTGCCATCAGTCCGGGACAGGGGGCGTTTGACTATGGCTACACCTTC.

In nucleotides, the CDR3 is TGTGCCAGCAGCCCCTCCGGGACTAGCACAGATACGCAGTATTTT. Protein: CASSPSGTSTDTQYF. The gene calls are TRBV11-3 and TRBJ2-3; TRBD2 is a possible D gene (6 bases). V was cut by 5 bases and J by 0 bases, with 12 bases left in between. The CDR3 is 15 residues long. CDR1 is SGHNT and CDR2 is YENEEA in the germline V gene.

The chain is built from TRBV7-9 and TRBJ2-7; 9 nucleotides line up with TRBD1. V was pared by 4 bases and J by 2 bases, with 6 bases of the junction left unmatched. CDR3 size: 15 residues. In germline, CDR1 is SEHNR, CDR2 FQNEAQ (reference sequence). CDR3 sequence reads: CASSSGQGPAYEQYF. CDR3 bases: TGTGCCAGCAGCTCAGGACAGGGGCCAGCCTACGAGCAGTACTTC.

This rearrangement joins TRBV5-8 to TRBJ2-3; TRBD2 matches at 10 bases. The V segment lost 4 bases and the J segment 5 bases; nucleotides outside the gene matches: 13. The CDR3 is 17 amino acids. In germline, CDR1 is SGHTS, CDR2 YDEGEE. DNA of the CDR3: TGTGCCAGCAGCCACCTTTCCGGGACTAGCGTGGTAGATACGCAGTATTTT. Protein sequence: CASSHLSGTSVVDTQYF.

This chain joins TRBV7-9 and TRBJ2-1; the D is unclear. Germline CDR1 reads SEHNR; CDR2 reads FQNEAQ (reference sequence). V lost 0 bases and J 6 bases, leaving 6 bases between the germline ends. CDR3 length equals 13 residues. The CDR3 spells CASSLAPGNEQFF. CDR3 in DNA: TGTGCCAGCAGCTTAGCTCCGGGCAATGAGCAGTTCTTC.

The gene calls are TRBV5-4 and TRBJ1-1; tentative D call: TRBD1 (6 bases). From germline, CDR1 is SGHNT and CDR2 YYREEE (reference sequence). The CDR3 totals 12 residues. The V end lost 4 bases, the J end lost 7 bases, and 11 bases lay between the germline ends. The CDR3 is CASSHYRDEAFF. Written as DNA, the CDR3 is TGTGCCAGCAGCCACTACAGGGATGAAGCTTTCTTT. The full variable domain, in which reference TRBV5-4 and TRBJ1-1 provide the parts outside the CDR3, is ETGVTQSPTHLIKTRGQQVTLRCSSQSGHNTVSWYQQALGQGPQFIFQYYREEENGRGNFPPRFSGLQFPNYSSELNVNALELDDSALYLCASSHYRDEAFFGQGTRLTVV.

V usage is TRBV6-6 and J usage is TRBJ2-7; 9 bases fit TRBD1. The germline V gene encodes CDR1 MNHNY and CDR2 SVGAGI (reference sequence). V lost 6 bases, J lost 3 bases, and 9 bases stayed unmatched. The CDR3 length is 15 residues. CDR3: CASSPGTGSFYEQYF. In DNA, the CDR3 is TGTGCCAGCAGCCCCGGGACAGGGAGTTTCTACGAGCAGTACTTC.

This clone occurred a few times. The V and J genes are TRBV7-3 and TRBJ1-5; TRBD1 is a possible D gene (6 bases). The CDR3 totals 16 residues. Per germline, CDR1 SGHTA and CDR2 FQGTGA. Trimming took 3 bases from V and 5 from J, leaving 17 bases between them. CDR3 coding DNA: TGTGCCAGCAGCTTTGGGAACAGGGAGTGGGATCAGCCCCAGCATTTT. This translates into CASSFGNREWDQPQHF. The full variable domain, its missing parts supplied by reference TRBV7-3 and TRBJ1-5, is GAGVSQTPSNKVTEKGKYVELRCDPISGHTALYWYRQSLGQGPEFLIYFQGTGAADDSGLPNDRFFAVRPEGSVSTLKIQRTERGDSAVYLCASSFGNREWDQPQHFGDGTRLSIL.

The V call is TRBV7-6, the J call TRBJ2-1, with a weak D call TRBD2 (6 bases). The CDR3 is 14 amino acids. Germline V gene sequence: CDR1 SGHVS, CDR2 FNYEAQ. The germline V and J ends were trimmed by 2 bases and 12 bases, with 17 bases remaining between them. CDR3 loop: CASSLLSGPVGQFF. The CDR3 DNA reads TGTGCCAGCAGCTTATTGAGCGGGCCGGTAGGGCAGTTCTTC.

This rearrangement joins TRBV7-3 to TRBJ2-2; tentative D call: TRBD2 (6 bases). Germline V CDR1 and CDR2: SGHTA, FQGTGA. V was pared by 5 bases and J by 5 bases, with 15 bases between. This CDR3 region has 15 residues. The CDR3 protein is CASSTMGLPTGELFF. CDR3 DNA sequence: TGTGCCAGCAGCACCATGGGACTTCCTACCGGGGAGCTGTTTTTT.

The CDR3 reads CASRLAGGKETQYF. Written as DNA, the CDR3 is TGTGCCAGCAGACTAGCGGGGGGGAAAGAGACCCAGTACTTC. This chain connects TRBV27 to TRBJ2-5, with 13 bases fitting TRBD2. Trimming removed 6 bases from V and 3 bases from J; junction bases left unmatched: 1. This CDR3 comprises 14 residues. Germline values: CDR1 MNHEY, CDR2 SMNVEV (reference sequence).

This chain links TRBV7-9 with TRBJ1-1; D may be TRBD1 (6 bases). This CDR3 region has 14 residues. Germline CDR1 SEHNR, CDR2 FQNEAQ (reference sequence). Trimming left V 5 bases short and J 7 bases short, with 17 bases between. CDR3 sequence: CASSHTGTRGEAFF. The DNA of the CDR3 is TGTGCCAGCAGCCACACCGGGACCAGGGGTGAAGCTTTCTTT.

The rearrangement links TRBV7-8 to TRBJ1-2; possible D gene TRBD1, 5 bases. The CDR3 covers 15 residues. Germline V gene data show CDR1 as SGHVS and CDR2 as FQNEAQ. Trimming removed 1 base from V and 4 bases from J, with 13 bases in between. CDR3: CASSLVYSDTYGYTF. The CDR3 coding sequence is TGTGCCAGCAGCTTAGTCTATTCGGACACCTATGGCTACACCTTC.

The DNA of the CDR3 is TGTGCCAGCAGCGTAGGCGGTAGCGGGACAGATACGCAGTATTTT. Its protein product is CASSVGGSGTDTQYF. The rearrangement joins TRBV9 to TRBJ2-3; TRBD2 matches 7 bases. This CDR3 spans 15 amino acids. Per the germline V gene, CDR1 is SGDLS and CDR2 is YYNGEE. V was clipped by 0 bases and J by 3 bases; unmatched bases: 4.

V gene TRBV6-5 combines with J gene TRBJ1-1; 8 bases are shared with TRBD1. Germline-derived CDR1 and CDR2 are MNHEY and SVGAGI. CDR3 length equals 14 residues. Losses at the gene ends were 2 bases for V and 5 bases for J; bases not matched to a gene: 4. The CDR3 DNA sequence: TGTGCCAGCAGTTACGCACAGGGGGGAACTGAAGCTTTCTTT. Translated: CASSYAQGGTEAFF.